These 14 T cell receptor beta chains share one sample of origin, sequenced in a study of human T cells and chemical hapten exposure. The time point: patch test 1, 2 weeks after DPC sensitization. The treatment denotes: therapeutic diphenylcyclopropenone sensitization with weekly scalp DPC. In TCRdb, the RACE reads were re-called with MiXCR into one record per CDR3 protein. The table includes about 380,000 distinct CDR3 sequences, 4.8% detected once. The sequencing here drew on whole blood, taken in connection with sensitization to the hapten diphenylcyclopropenone (DPC). These receptors all stem from a woman between 45 and 60 years old with alopecia areata. Some clones in this sample may be carry-over from other donors' samples.

Only a few counts were recorded for this clonotype. The DNA for the CDR3 is TGTGCCACCCGAACCGGGACAGGGGCCTACGAGCAGTACTTC. The encoded protein is CATRTGTGAYEQYF. The genes are TRBV28 and TRBJ2-7; the match to TRBD1 covers 10 bases. The CDR3 extends over 14 amino acids. Germline values: CDR1 MDHEN, CDR2 SYDVKM. Trimming took 10 bases from V and 2 from J; bases not matched to a gene: 8.

A few counts support this clonotype. The chain links TRBV6-2 or TRBV6-3 to TRBJ1-1, with 8 positions matching TRBD1. In germline, CDR1 is MNHEY, CDR2 SVGEGT. The CDR3 covers 17 residues. J lost 0 bases, V lost 6 bases, and 12 bases had no gene match. The CDR3 spells CASRPWGTGLMNTEAFF. CDR3 coding DNA: TGTGCCAGCAGACCCTGGGGGACAGGTTTAATGAACACTGAAGCTTTCTTT.

A few counts support this clonotype. V is TRBV9 and J is TRBJ2-1; D is ambiguous. CDR1 SGDLS and CDR2 YYNGEE come from the germline V gene. V lost 4 bases to trimming and J lost 3 bases, with 23 bases between them. This CDR3 is 18 amino acids long. The CDR3 here is CASSPRIEARSLYNEQFF. DNA of the CDR3: TGTGCCAGCAGCCCCAGGATAGAAGCGCGATCGCTCTACAATGAGCAGTTCTTC.

This clonotype was found a few times. The CDR3 DNA sequence: TGTGCCAGCACCCCCCCTAGCTCCTACAATGAGCAGTTCTTC. Translating gives CASTPPSSYNEQFF. The chain joins TRBV28 to TRBJ2-1, with D unclear. Germline V gene data show CDR1 as MDHEN and CDR2 as SYDVKM. The ends were cut back, 7 bases at V and 0 bases at J, with 10 bases in the middle. This CDR3 is 14 amino acids long. Using reference TRBV28 and TRBJ2-1 for the parts outside the CDR3, the full variable domain is DVKVTQSSRYLVKRTGEKVFLECVQDMDHENMFWYRQDPGLGLRLIYFSYDVKMKEKGDIPEGYSVSREKKERFSLILESASTNQTSMYLCASTPPSSYNEQFFGPGTRLTVL.

This clonotype has at least ten counts. V gene TRBV28 combines with J gene TRBJ1-1; D is undetermined. V lost 6 bases and J lost 11, with 19 bases in between. Per germline, CDR1 MDHEN and CDR2 SYDVKM. The CDR3 runs to 13 residues. For the CDR3, the DNA is TGTGCCAGCAGCACTACGACCCGTATTGCGGCTTTCTTT. Translation: CASSTTTRIAAFF.

This clonotype was seen more than once but under ten times. The rearrangement joins TRBV5-6 to TRBJ2-3; D remains unclear. The CDR3 totals 13 residues. Trimming left V 0 bases short and J 5 bases short, with 7 bases between. Germline V gene data show CDR1 as SGHDT and CDR2 as YYEEEE. CDR3 sequence: CASSLVAKDTQYF. As DNA, the CDR3 is TGTGCCAGCAGCTTGGTGGCCAAAGATACGCAGTATTTT.

The rearrangement uses TRBV20-1 and TRBJ1-1, with D perhaps TRBD1 (5 bases). This CDR3 is 14 amino acids long. Germline V gene sequence: CDR1 DFQATT, CDR2 SNEGSKA (reference sequence). The chain's CDR3 is CRVPRSGLTTEAFF. CDR3 coding DNA: TGCAGGGTCCCCAGATCGGGGCTGACCACTGAAGCTTTCTTT.

This clonotype was seen at least ten times. V is TRBV7-8 and J is TRBJ2-3; TRBD1 matches at 11 bases. V shed 5 bases and J 5 bases; nucleotides not matched to a gene: 9. The germline CDR1 and CDR2 sequences are SGHVS and FQNEAQ. This CDR3 region has 16 residues. CDR3 coding DNA: TGTGCCAGCAGCCGACAGGCCGGGACAGGGGGAGATACGCAGTATTTT. It encodes CASSRQAGTGGDTQYF.

Ten or more counts support this clonotype. The J gene is TRBJ2-4, the V gene TRBV23-1, with D possibly matching TRBD2 (5 bases). TRBV23-1 is sorted into the ORF group, with uncertain function. The CDR3 runs to 15 residues. V lost 4 bases and J 15 bases, leaving 25 bases between the germline ends. The CDR3 region is CASSPSPRGECPRYF. The CDR3 DNA reads as TGCGCCAGCAGTCCCTCACCCCGGGGAGAGTGTCCGAGGTACTTC.

This clonotype was counted ten times or more. This rearrangement joins TRBV5-1 to TRBJ2-4; 8 positions match TRBD2. This CDR3 has 15 amino acids. The junction had 8 bases not matched to a gene; V was cut back by 4 bases and J by 5 bases. Germline V lookup: CDR1 SGHRS, CDR2 YFSETQ. DNA for the CDR3: TGCGCCAGCAGCCCCCAACCGCGGGGGGAAAACATTCAGTACTTC. Translating gives CASSPQPRGENIQYF.

At least ten counts were recorded for this clonotype. V and J are TRBV28 and TRBJ1-5; D gene uncertain. V was trimmed by 10 bases and J by 3 bases, leaving 10 bases between them. CDR1 is MDHEN, CDR2 SYDVKM, per germline. The CDR3 loop spans 12 amino acids. The CDR3 bases are TGTGCCACCATCCACCTCAATCAGCCCCAGCATTTT. Translation: CATIHLNQPQHF.

This chain joins TRBV12-3 or TRBV12-4 and TRBJ1-5; the D gene is possibly TRBD1 (5 bases). Trimming removed 7 bases from V and 6 bases from J, with 13 bases in between. The CDR3 loop spans 13 amino acids. The CDR3 spells CASMGLPGQPQHF. The CDR3 nucleotides are TGTGCCAGCATGGGGCTCCCCGGTCAGCCCCAGCATTTT.

This clonotype was counted ten times or more. The gene calls are TRBV2 and TRBJ1-1, with TRBD1 matching 7 bases. Germline V CDR1 and CDR2: SNHLY, FYNNEI. Germline trimming cut 7 bases from V and 10 bases from J; bases unmatched to any gene: 6. This CDR3 spans 11 amino acids. CDR3: CASKVNRGAFF. The CDR3 DNA follows: TGTGCCAGCAAAGTTAACAGGGGAGCTTTCTTT.

At least ten counts were recorded for this clonotype. The rearrangement uses TRBV15 and TRBJ2-1; D could derive from TRBD1 or TRBD2 (5 bases each). This CDR3 comprises 16 residues. Trimming pared 0 bases from V and 4 bases from J, leaving 13 bases between. Germline lookup yields CDR1 LNHNV and CDR2 YYDKDF (reference sequence). This CDR3 reads CATSRDRGGAYNEQFF. The DNA for the CDR3 is TGTGCCACCAGCAGAGATCGGGGCGGAGCTTACAATGAGCAGTTCTTC.